The next 10 T cell receptor beta chains were all read from a single sample in a study of cytomegalovirus exposure and HLA in healthy donors. Sequencing used immunoSEQ multiplex PCR; TCRdb keeps in-frame clones, though not all of them. The sample gives under 400,000 clones, 88% of which show up once; approximately 0.95% is in the top ten. The sequenced sample was PBMCs. The receptors shown here come from a man aged 25 to 45 in good health and CMV-seronegative.

J is TRBJ1-3 and V is TRBV9; TRBD1 is a possible D gene (6 bases). CDR1 SGDLS and CDR2 YYNGEE come from the germline V gene. Trimming stripped 0 bases from V and 0 bases from J, with 7 bases between. This CDR3 has 15 amino acids. In DNA form, the CDR3 reads TGTGCCAGCAGCGTAGCAGGGGTCTCTGGAAACACCATATATTTT. This gives the protein CASSVAGVSGNTIYF.

This chain links TRBV10-1 with TRBJ2-7, with D tentatively TRBD2 (6 bases). CDR3 length equals 13 residues. Trimming removed 4 bases at V and 6 bases at J, with 13 bases between. Germline V lookup: CDR1 WNHNN, CDR2 SYGVQD (reference sequence). DNA for the CDR3: TGCGCCAGCAGTGCTTCAGGGAGGTCCGAGCAGTACTTC. Amino acids: CASSASGRSEQYF.

The V and J genes are TRBV2 and TRBJ1-4; possible D gene TRBD1, 6 bases. CDR1 is SNHLY, CDR2 FYNNEI, per germline. The CDR3 covers 15 residues. Trimming took 5 bases from V and 0 from J, leaving 10 bases between them. This chain's CDR3 is CASSTGRATNEKLFF. The CDR3 bases are TGTGCCAGCAGTACAGGGAGGGCAACTAATGAAAAACTGTTTTTT.

The chain combines TRBV13 with TRBJ2-1; tentative D call: TRBD1 (6 bases). The ends were cut back, 3 bases at V and 8 bases at J, with 11 bases in the middle. Per the germline V gene, CDR1 is PRHDT and CDR2 is FYEKMQ (reference sequence). The CDR3 extends over 13 amino acids. For the CDR3, the DNA is TGTGCCAGCAGCTTGAACAGGGTGTATGAGCAGTTCTTC. Its translation: CASSLNRVYEQFF.

This clone was recorded once. This rearrangement joins TRBV5-4 to TRBJ1-3; 11 bases line up with TRBD1. The junction had 4 bases not matched to a gene; V was cut back by 0 bases and J by 2 bases. CDR1 is SGHNT and CDR2 is YYREEE in the germline V gene (reference sequence). This CDR3 spans 17 amino acids. CDR3 sequence (DNA): TGTGCCAGCAGCTTGGCCAGGGGACAGGGGGCTGGAAACACCATATATTTT. Its protein is CASSLARGQGAGNTIYF.

The V call is TRBV7-2, the J call TRBJ2-7; 11 nucleotides line up with TRBD2. The CDR3 runs to 16 residues. Trimming removed 3 bases from V and 1 base from J; junction bases left unmatched: 5. Germline V lookup: CDR1 SGHTA, CDR2 FQGNSA. The CDR3 DNA reads TGTGCCAGCAGCTTGGGGGGACTAGCGGAGTCCTACGAGCAGTACTTC. Protein product: CASSLGGLAESYEQYF. Filled out from reference TRBV7-2 and TRBJ2-7, the complete variable domain reads GAGVSQSPSNKVTEKGKDVELRCDPISGHTALYWYRQSLGQGLEFLIYFQGNSAPDKSGLPSDRFSAERTGGSVSTLTIQRTQQEDSAVYLCASSLGGLAESYEQYFGPGTRLTVT.

V and J are TRBV2 and TRBJ2-1; 7 nucleotides agree with TRBD2. Germline V gives CDR1 SNHLY, CDR2 FYNNEI. CDR3 size: 14 residues. Losses at the gene ends were 9 bases for V and 8 bases for J; bases not matched to a gene: 13. Here the CDR3 reads CASRGDVVKDEQFF. The CDR3 nucleotides read TGTGCCAGTCGGGGGGACGTGGTGAAGGATGAGCAGTTCTTC.

The CDR3 coding sequence is TGTGCCAGCAGCGGCCCCTACGAGCAGTACTTC. Translation: CASSGPYEQYF. The chain employs TRBV11-2 and TRBJ2-7; D is ambiguous. V was pared by 5 bases and J by 2 bases, with 4 bases between. Germline CDR1 SGHAT, CDR2 FQNNGV. This CDR3 region has 11 residues. The whole variable domain, filled in from reference TRBV11-2 and TRBJ2-7, reads EAGVAQSPRYKIIEKRQSVAFWCNPISGHATLYWYQQILGQGPKLLIQFQNNGVVDDSQLPKDRFSAERLKGVDSTLKIQPAKLEDSAVYLCASSGPYEQYFGPGTRLTVT.

This chain uses TRBV14 with TRBJ2-5; a weak D match, TRBD2 (5 bases). The CDR3 runs 15 residues. From germline, CDR1 is SGHDN and CDR2 FVKESK. Trimming took off 5 bases at V and 5 bases at J, with 18 bases between the two ends. The chain's CDR3 is CASSERGHQQETQYF. As DNA, the CDR3 is TGTGCCAGCAGCGAACGCGGGCACCAACAGGAGACCCAGTACTTC.

The rearrangement links TRBV5-1 to TRBJ2-7; 13 bases align to TRBD2. CDR3 size: 15 residues. The V and J ends lost 4 bases and 1 base, in that order; junction bases with no gene match: 2. From germline, CDR1 is SGHRS and CDR2 YFSETQ. Here the CDR3 DNA reads TGCGCCAGCAGCCGGACTAGCGGGGGTTCCTACGAGCAGTACTTC. This sequence encodes CASSRTSGGSYEQYF.